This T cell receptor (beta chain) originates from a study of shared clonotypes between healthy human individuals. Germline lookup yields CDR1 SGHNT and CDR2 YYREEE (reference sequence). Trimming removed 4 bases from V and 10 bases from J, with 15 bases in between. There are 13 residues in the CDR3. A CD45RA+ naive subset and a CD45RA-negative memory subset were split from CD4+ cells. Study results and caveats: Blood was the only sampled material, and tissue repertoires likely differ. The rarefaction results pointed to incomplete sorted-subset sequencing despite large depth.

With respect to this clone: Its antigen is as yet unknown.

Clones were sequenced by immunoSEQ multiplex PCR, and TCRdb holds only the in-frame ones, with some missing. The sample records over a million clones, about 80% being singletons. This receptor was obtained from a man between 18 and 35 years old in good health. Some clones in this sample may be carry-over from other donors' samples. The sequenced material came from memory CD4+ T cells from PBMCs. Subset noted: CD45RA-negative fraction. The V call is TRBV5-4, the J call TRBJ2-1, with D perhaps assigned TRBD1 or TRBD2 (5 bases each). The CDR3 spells CASSQERGGEQFF. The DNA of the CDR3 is TGTGCCAGCAGCCAAGAACGGGGCGGCGAGCAGTTCTTC.